One and the same sample provided the 31 T cell receptor beta chains below, sequenced in a study of blood T cell repertoires in COVID-19. Data came from immunoSEQ multiplex PCR; TCRdb stores just in-frame clones and leaves some out. The repertoire holds approximately 170,000 clones, with about 86% as singletons. Sequencing was carried out using peripheral blood. These receptors all stem from a woman aged 80 or older with acute or convalescent COVID-19.

The chain recombines TRBV7-6 with TRBJ1-1; 8 positions agree with TRBD1. V shed 10 bases and J 1 base; nucleotides not matched to a gene: 5. This CDR3 has 13 amino acids. The V gene's germline CDR1 is SGHVS and CDR2 FNYEAQ. The CDR3 DNA is TGTGCCACCGCGACAGGGGCGAACACTGAAGCTTTCTTT. Its translation: CATATGANTEAFF.

V gene TRBV29-1 combines with J gene TRBJ1-1, with 9 bases that match TRBD1. The V gene end was trimmed by 5 bases and the J gene end by 9 bases; junction bases not matched to a gene: 13. From germline, CDR1 is SQVTM and CDR2 ANQGSEA. This CDR3 region has 14 residues. CDR3 protein: CSVSGQGRGPKAFF. The CDR3 DNA follows: TGCAGCGTTTCCGGACAGGGGCGGGGGCCAAAAGCTTTCTTT.

V gene TRBV24-1 combines with J gene TRBJ2-1; no reliable D call. CDR1 and CDR2 from the germline V gene are KGHDR and SFDVKD. Trimming removed 1 base from V and 7 bases from J, with 4 bases in between. This CDR3 region has 12 residues. CDR3 DNA: TGTGCCACCAGTGATTTCCGGAATGAGCAGTTCTTC. Translated: CATSDFRNEQFF.

This rearrangement joins TRBV10-2 to TRBJ1-4; TRBD1 aligns across 8 bases. J lost 7 bases, V lost 7 bases, and 5 bases had no gene match. There are 13 residues in the CDR3. The germline V gene has CDR1 WSHSY and CDR2 SAAADI. CDR3 residues: CASTPGGGEKLFF. The CDR3, as DNA: TGCGCCAGCACCCCAGGGGGCGGTGAAAAACTGTTTTTT.

This clone was seen just once. The rearrangement links TRBV7-2 to TRBJ1-3; D is possibly TRBD1 (5 bases). The CDR3 runs to 15 residues. V was cut by 5 bases and J by 4 bases, with 15 bases left in between. The germline CDR1 and CDR2 sequences are SGHTA and FQGNSA. The CDR3 is CASSPPGQFGNTIYF. In nucleotides, the CDR3 is TGTGCCAGCAGCCCCCCAGGGCAGTTCGGAAACACCATATATTTT.

The V and J genes are TRBV9 and TRBJ2-1; TRBD2 agrees at 8 bases. The trim removed 1 base at V and 0 bases at J, leaving 12 bases unmatched. Germline V lookup: CDR1 SGDLS, CDR2 YYNGEE. This CDR3 is built from 19 residues. The CDR3 is CASSVRAPLAGYSYNEQFF. CDR3 coding DNA: TGTGCCAGCAGCGTAAGGGCCCCTTTAGCGGGATACTCCTACAATGAGCAGTTCTTC. The entire variable domain, with the rest obtained from reference TRBV9 and TRBJ2-1, is as follows: DSGVTQTPKHLITATGQRVTLRCSPRSGDLSVYWYQQSLDQGLQFLIQYYNGEERAKGNILERFSAQQFPDLHSELNLSSLELGDSALYFCASSVRAPLAGYSYNEQFFGPGTRLTVL.

V gene TRBV7-2 combines with J gene TRBJ1-1, with D possibly matching TRBD1 (6 bases). V was cut by 4 bases and J by 5 bases, with 14 bases left in between. This CDR3 is 14 amino acids long. The germline CDR1 and CDR2 sequences are SGHTA and FQGNSA. The CDR3 bases are TGTGCCAGCAGCTCCAGGGGAATCGGGACTGAAGCTTTCTTT. Its translation: CASSSRGIGTEAFF.

The chain recombines TRBV2 with TRBJ1-2; 7 bases align to TRBD1. Germline V gene sequence: CDR1 SNHLY, CDR2 FYNNEI. CDR3 length: 12 residues. The V gene end was trimmed by 8 bases and the J gene end by 4 bases; junction bases not matched to a gene: 4. CDR3 bases: TGTGCCAGCCTGACAGGGCCCTATGGCTACACCTTC. Residues: CASLTGPYGYTF.

The chain recombines TRBV12-3 or TRBV12-4 with TRBJ1-5, with D perhaps TRBD1 (6 bases). CDR3 length: 12 amino acids. The ends were cut back, 10 bases at V and 3 bases at J, with 10 bases in the middle. The CDR3 nucleotides read TGTGCCACAGGACAGCCCAATCAGCCCCAGCATTTT. Encoded protein: CATGQPNQPQHF.

The rearrangement joins TRBV6-1 to TRBJ2-6, with D unclear. The CDR3 has 15 amino acids. Germline values: CDR1 MNHNS, CDR2 SASEGT. Trimming left V 1 base short and J 0 bases short, with 4 bases between. The CDR3 spells CASSEDNSGANVLTF. The CDR3 DNA is TGTGCCAGCAGTGAAGACAACTCTGGGGCCAACGTCCTGACTTTC.

The gene calls are TRBV10-1 and TRBJ2-2; the D gene is possibly TRBD2 (6 bases). The CDR3 extends over 15 amino acids. Trimming removed 1 base at V and 3 bases at J, with 9 bases between. Germline CDR1 is WNHNN and CDR2 is SYGVQD (reference sequence). In DNA form, the CDR3 reads TGCGCCAGCAGTGAGTGGCGGGACTACACCGGGGAGCTGTTTTTT. Its translation: CASSEWRDYTGELFF.

The V and J genes are TRBV9 and TRBJ2-5; 10 bases agree with TRBD1. V was pared by 4 bases and J by 5 bases, with 8 bases of the junction left unmatched. There are 15 residues in the CDR3. From germline, CDR1 is SGDLS and CDR2 YYNGEE. CDR3 in DNA: TGTGCCAGCAGCACCGGGACAGGGGTAGTGGAGACCCAGTACTTC. Protein product: CASSTGTGVVETQYF.

In this sample, this clone turned up once. A read error may account for a junction end that differs from germline. The V call is TRBV7-7, the J call TRBJ2-3; D gene ambiguous. This CDR3 has 15 amino acids. Germline V lookup: CDR1 SSHAT, CDR2 FNYEAQ (reference sequence). This CDR3 reads CASSRRDSSTDTQYF. The CDR3 DNA is TGTGCTAGCAGCCGAAGAGATTCTAGCACAGATACGCAGTATTTT.

The chain has TRBV6-5 and TRBJ2-5; D ambiguous. The CDR3 sequence is 14 residues long. V was shortened by 2 bases and J by 3 bases, with 10 bases between the two germline ends. Germline assignment: CDR1 MNHEY and CDR2 SVGAGI. The chain's CDR3 is CASSYVRYEETQYF. CDR3 bases: TGTGCCAGCAGTTACGTCCGTTATGAAGAGACCCAGTACTTC.

The chain has TRBV28 and TRBJ2-1; TRBD2 matches 7 bases. J gave up 6 bases and V 6 bases, and 11 bases lay outside the gene matches. Germline CDR1 MDHEN, CDR2 SYDVKM. The CDR3 sequence is 15 residues long. The CDR3 spells CASSPGVLAANEQFF. The CDR3 nucleotides are TGTGCCAGCAGCCCCGGTGTGCTAGCGGCCAATGAGCAGTTCTTC. Together with reference TRBV28 and TRBJ2-1, the CDR3 gives the full variable domain: DVKVTQSSRYLVKRTGEKVFLECVQDMDHENMFWYRQDPGLGLRLIYFSYDVKMKEKGDIPEGYSVSREKKERFSLILESASTNQTSMYLCASSPGVLAANEQFFGPGTRLTVL.

This chain links TRBV27 with TRBJ1-5; 9 nucleotides agree with TRBD1. Germline trimming cut 5 bases from V and 6 bases from J; bases unmatched to any gene: 2. Germline CDR1 is MNHEY and CDR2 is SMNVEV (reference sequence). This CDR3 spans 13 amino acids. In DNA, the CDR3 is TGTGCCAGCAGTGGGACAGGGAGTCAGCCCCAGCATTTT. Protein sequence: CASSGTGSQPQHF.

This clone was counted only a few times. The chain has TRBV5-4 and TRBJ2-5; TRBD1 is a possible D gene (6 bases). Germline values: CDR1 SGHNT, CDR2 YYREEE (reference sequence). Between the trimmed V and J ends, which lost 5 bases and 5 bases, there was a span of 22 bases. The CDR3 is made up of 16 amino acids. As DNA, the CDR3 is TGTGCCAGCAGATCCGGCGTGGGGGCTGGAATGGAGACCCAGTACTTC. Its protein product is CASRSGVGAGMETQYF.

This clone was seen only a few times. The chain recombines TRBV27 with TRBJ1-4; 9 bases are shared with TRBD1. The J segment lost 4 bases and the V segment lost 7 bases, leaving 13 bases of the junction unmatched. The V gene's germline CDR1 is MNHEY and CDR2 SMNVEV (reference sequence). The CDR3 loop spans 17 amino acids. Here the CDR3 reads CASKQGTGWRYNEKLFF. The CDR3 DNA is TGTGCCAGCAAGCAAGGGACAGGGTGGCGATATAATGAAAAACTGTTTTTT. The full variable domain, completed using reference TRBV27 and TRBJ1-4, is EAQVTQNPRYLITVTGKKLTVTCSQNMNHEYMSWYRQDPGLGLRQIYYSMNVEVTDKGDVPEGYKVSRKEKRNFPLILESPSPNQTSLYFCASKQGTGWRYNEKLFFGSGTQLSVL.

The chain carries TRBV9 and TRBJ2-7, with 7 bases fitting TRBD1. The V segment lost 4 bases and the J segment 6 bases; nucleotides outside the gene matches: 10. The CDR3 consists of 14 residues. Germline V gene data show CDR1 as SGDLS and CDR2 as YYNGEE. Here the CDR3 DNA reads TGTGCCAGCAGCCCATGGACAGGCTTGGGCGAGCAGTACTTC. Its translation: CASSPWTGLGEQYF.

The genes are TRBV6-5 and TRBJ1-6; the D gene is possibly TRBD1 (6 bases). The V gene's germline CDR1 is MNHEY and CDR2 SVGAGI. Deletions cut 6 bases from V and 3 bases from J, with 12 bases between. CDR3 length: 15 amino acids. The CDR3 reads CASRSQGNYNSPLHF. The CDR3 region has the DNA TGTGCCAGCAGGTCCCAGGGGAACTATAATTCACCCCTCCACTTT.

This chain joins TRBV3-1 (or the pseudogene TRBV3-2) and TRBJ2-1, with D possibly TRBD2 on 5 matching bases. Trimming cost V 4 bases and J 9 bases, with 16 bases left between them. The CDR3 consists of 14 residues. Per germline, CDR1 LGHDT and CDR2 YNNKEL (reference sequence). In nucleotides, the CDR3 is TGTGCCAGCAGCCGCCTAAGTACTAGGGCTGAGCAGTTCTTC. Encoded protein: CASSRLSTRAEQFF.

This chain uses TRBV3-1 (or the pseudogene TRBV3-2) with TRBJ1-1; 7 positions match TRBD1. Germline loops: CDR1 LGHDT, CDR2 YNNKEL (reference sequence). The CDR3 runs to 13 residues. The J segment lost 1 base and the V segment lost 6 bases, leaving 2 bases of the junction unmatched. CDR3: CASSQGGNTEAFF. The CDR3 coding sequence is TGTGCCAGCAGTCAGGGGGGGAACACTGAAGCTTTCTTT.

The chain has TRBV4-2 and TRBJ2-3; 7 bases fit TRBD2. V was pared by 0 bases and J by 6 bases, with 9 bases of the junction left unmatched. Germline CDR1 LGHNA, CDR2 YNFKEQ. The CDR3 sequence is 16 residues long. The CDR3 DNA reads TGTGCCAGCAGCCAAGAAGGGGCGGGGGTCGGTGATACGCAGTATTTT. Residues: CASSQEGAGVGDTQYF.

The CDR3 nucleotides read TGTGCCAGCAGCCAACCGACAGGCCTGGGGGAGCTGTTTTTT. Translation: CASSQPTGLGELFF. The chain employs TRBV7-2 and TRBJ2-2; maybe TRBD1 (6 bases). The V and J ends lost 5 bases and 8 bases respectively, with 15 bases between them. CDR1 SGHTA and CDR2 FQGNSA come from the germline V gene. The CDR3 spans 14 residues.

This sequence joins TRBV5-5 and TRBJ1-3; TRBD1 agrees at 9 bases. J gave up 1 base and V 0 bases, and 5 bases lay outside the gene matches. The germline gives CDR1 SGHKS, CDR2 YYEKEE (reference sequence). The CDR3 runs to 17 residues. As DNA, the CDR3 is TGTGCCAGCAGCTTGGAGACAGGGGGTTATTCTGGAAACACCATATATTTT. Its translation: CASSLETGGYSGNTIYF.

The genes are TRBV5-1 and TRBJ1-4; perhaps TRBD1 as D (5 bases). V lost 6 bases to trimming and J lost 8 bases, with 14 bases between them. The CDR3 covers 13 residues. Per germline, CDR1 SGHRS and CDR2 YFSETQ. As DNA, the CDR3 is TGCGCCAGCAATACAGGTCGGACGGAAAAACTGTTTTTT. It yields the protein CASNTGRTEKLFF.

In this sample, this clone is large. The V and J genes are TRBV4-2 and TRBJ1-4; maybe TRBD1 (5 bases). Trimming stripped 1 base from V and 7 bases from J, with 19 bases between. CDR3 length: 17 residues. Germline V gene lookup returns CDR1 LGHNA and CDR2 YNFKEQ. The CDR3 loop reads CASSQAPFSRTFEKLFF. CDR3 DNA sequence: TGTGCCAGCAGCCAAGCCCCCTTCTCCAGGACATTTGAAAAACTGTTTTTT.

The chain employs TRBV6-1 and TRBJ1-5, with D possibly matching TRBD1 (5 bases). Per the germline V gene, CDR1 is MNHNS and CDR2 is SASEGT. V lost 7 bases, J lost 5 bases, and 12 bases lay in between. The CDR3 loop spans 13 amino acids. DNA of the CDR3: TGTGCCAGCACTGACCAGGGTGATCAGCCCCAGCATTTT. This encodes CASTDQGDQPQHF.

This clone was recorded once. J is TRBJ2-2 and V is TRBV7-9; 10 bases line up with TRBD1. V shed 5 bases, J shed 5 bases, and the junction held 11 bases outside the gene matches. Germline CDR1 is SEHNR and CDR2 is FQNEAQ (reference sequence). CDR3 length: 17 amino acids. The CDR3 sequence: CASSALRTGGSTGELFF. The CDR3 nucleotides are TGTGCCAGCAGCGCACTAAGGACAGGGGGTTCGACCGGGGAGCTGTTTTTT.

This chain joins TRBV5-6 and TRBJ1-2; TRBD1 is a possible D gene (5 bases). The CDR3 runs 11 residues. The germline gives CDR1 SGHDT, CDR2 YYEEEE. Trimming left V 1 base short and J 8 bases short, with 6 bases between. The CDR3 loop is CASSLTGGYTF. DNA of the CDR3: TGTGCCAGCAGCTTGACAGGCGGCTACACCTTC.

V usage is TRBV28 and J usage is TRBJ1-2; D gene uncertain. The CDR3 extends over 13 amino acids. Germline values: CDR1 MDHEN, CDR2 SYDVKM. V gave up 5 bases and J gave up 4 bases, with 11 bases separating them. The CDR3 loop is CASSRDMAYGYTF. Written as DNA, the CDR3 is TGTGCCAGCAGTAGAGACATGGCCTATGGCTACACCTTC.